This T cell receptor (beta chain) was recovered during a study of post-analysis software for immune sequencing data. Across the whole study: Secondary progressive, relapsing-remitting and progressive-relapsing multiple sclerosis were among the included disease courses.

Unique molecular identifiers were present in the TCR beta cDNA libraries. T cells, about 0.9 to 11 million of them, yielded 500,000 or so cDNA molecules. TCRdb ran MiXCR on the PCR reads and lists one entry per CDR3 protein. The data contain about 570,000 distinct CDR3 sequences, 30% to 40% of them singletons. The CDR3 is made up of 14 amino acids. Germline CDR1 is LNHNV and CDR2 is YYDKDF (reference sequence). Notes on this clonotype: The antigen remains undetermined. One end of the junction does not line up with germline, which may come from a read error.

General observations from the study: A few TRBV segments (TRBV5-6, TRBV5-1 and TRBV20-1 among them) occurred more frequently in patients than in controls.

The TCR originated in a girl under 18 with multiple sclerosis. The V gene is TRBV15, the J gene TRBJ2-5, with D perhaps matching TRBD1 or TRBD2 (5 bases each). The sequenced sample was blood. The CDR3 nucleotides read TGTGCCGCCAGCGACCGGGGCCGCCAAGAGACCCAGTACTTC. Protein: CAASDRGRQETQYF.